These T cell receptor beta chains were read from a single sample in a study of molecular identifiers for immune sequencing clone quantification. Each CDR3 protein is one row after TCRdb ran MiXCR on the PCR reads. The sample consists of roughly 630,000 distinct CDR3 sequences, 25% of them appearing once. Material for sequencing was naive CD8+ T cells from blood, with Jurkat cell RNA spiked in. The receptor source for this set is a human donor in good health. Some libraries in this study had Jurkat cell RNA spiked in. CDR3s include the opening cysteine and the closing phenylalanine or tryptophan. D genes are given only for firm matches. Part of the rows lack a size; the others show once, few, many or a class for expanded clones.

NA	NA	TRBV4-1	TRBJ2-6	TGCGCCAGCAGCCAAGATTCGGCCATCTCTGGGGCCAACGTCCTGACTTTC	CASSQDSAISGANVLTF
few	NA	TRBV15	TRBJ1-3	TGTGCCACCAGCGCGGACGTAAACTCTGGAAACACCATATATTTT	CATSADVNSGNTIYF
many	NA	TRBV6-2/TRBV6-3	TRBJ1-1	TGTGCCAGCAGTTACGAATACACTGAAGCTTTCTTT	CASSYEYTEAFF
NA	NA	TRBV9	TRBJ1-4	TGTGCCAGCAGCGTTGGGGGGACCACTAATGAAAAACTGTTTTTT	CASSVGGTTNEKLFF
few	NA	TRBV18	TRBJ2-3	TGTGCCAGCTCACCACCAGGAGGGTTTGGGACCACAGATACGCAGTATTTT	CASSPPGGFGTTDTQYF
few	TRBD2	TRBV5-4	TRBJ2-1	TGTGCCAGCAGCTTGGGACTAGCGGATTCCTACAATGAGCAGTTCTTC	CASSLGLADSYNEQFF
few	TRBD2	TRBV20-1	TRBJ2-7	TGCAGTGCTAGAGAGGGAGAAGCGGGGATCTCCTACGAGCAGTACTTC	CSAREGEAGISYEQYF
many	NA	TRBV7-2	TRBJ2-3	TGTGCCAGCAGCTTATCCTGGGCAGGGGAAATCACAGATACGCAGTATTTT	CASSLSWAGEITDTQYF
few	TRBD1	TRBV27	TRBJ2-1	TGTGCCAGCAGTTTAATCTCGACAGGGGGCTCCTACAATGAGCAGTTCTTC	CASSLISTGGSYNEQFF
NA	TRBD2	TRBV5-1	TRBJ2-3	TGCGCCAGCAGCCCGAACCCCGGACTAGCGATGAGCACAGATACGCAGTATTTT	CASSPNPGLAMSTDTQYF
many	TRBD1	TRBV7-2	TRBJ2-7	TGTGCCAGCAGCTTTACAGGGGAAGTCTACGAGCAGTACTTC	CASSFTGEVYEQYF
few	NA	TRBV5-1	TRBJ2-7	TGCGCCAGCAGCTTGGTGCAGGACTCCTACGAGCAGTACTTC	CASSLVQDSYEQYF
many	TRBD1	TRBV28	TRBJ2-3	TGTGCCAGCAGTCAACAGGGGAGTCCAGATACGCAGTATTTT	CASSQQGSPDTQYF
NA	TRBD1	TRBV13	TRBJ2-7	TGTGCCAGCAGCCCCTGGACAGGGAGCTCCTACGAGCAGTACTTC	CASSPWTGSSYEQYF
few	NA	TRBV27	TRBJ2-7	TGTGCCAGCAGTCCCGCCCTGCGGTTGTACGAGCAGTACTTC	CASSPALRLYEQYF
many	NA	TRBV27	TRBJ2-7	TGTGCCACACGGGGAGGGGGGTACGAGCAGTACTTC	CATRGGGYEQYF
few	TRBD2	TRBV10-3	TRBJ2-7	TGTGCCATCGGTTCGGTGGGGACTAGCGGCTACGAGCAGTACTTC	CAIGSVGTSGYEQYF
few	TRBD1	TRBV15	TRBJ2-2	TGTGCCACCAGCACGCTCTCTGGTCACAGGGGGCGTCCCGGGGAGCTGTTTTTT	CATSTLSGHRGRPGELFF
NA	TRBD2	TRBV12-3/TRBV12-4	TRBJ2-3	TGTGCCAGCAGTCAGGGGACTAGCCGTTTCACAGATACGCAGTATTTT	CASSQGTSRFTDTQYF
NA	NA	TRBV7-8	TRBJ2-7	TGTGCCAGCAGCTTAGCACCACTCTCCCCCCAAGAGCCCCAGTACTTC	CASSLAPLSPQEPQYF
NA	NA	TRBV6-5	TRBJ2-1	TGTGCCAGCAGTTACAGACCCTACAATGAGCAGTTCTTC	CASSYRPYNEQFF
NA	TRBD1	TRBV7-3	TRBJ2-4	TGTGCCAGCAGCTCGCAGGAGGACAGGGACATTCAGTACTTC	CASSSQEDRDIQYF